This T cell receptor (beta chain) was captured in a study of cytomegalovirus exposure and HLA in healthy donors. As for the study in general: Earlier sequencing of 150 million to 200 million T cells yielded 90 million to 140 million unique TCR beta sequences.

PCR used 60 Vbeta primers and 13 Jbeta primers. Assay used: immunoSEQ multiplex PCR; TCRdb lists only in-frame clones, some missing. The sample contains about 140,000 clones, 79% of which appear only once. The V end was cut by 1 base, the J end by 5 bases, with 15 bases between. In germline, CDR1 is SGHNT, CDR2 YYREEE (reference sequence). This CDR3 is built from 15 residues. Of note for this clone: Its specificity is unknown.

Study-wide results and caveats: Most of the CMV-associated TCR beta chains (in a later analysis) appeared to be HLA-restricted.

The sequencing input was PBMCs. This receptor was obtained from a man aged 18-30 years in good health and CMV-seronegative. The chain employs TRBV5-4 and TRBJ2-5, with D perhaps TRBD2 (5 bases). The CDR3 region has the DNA TGTGCCAGCAGCTTGAGGACCCCGAGAGGGGAGACCCAGTACTTC. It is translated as CASSLRTPRGETQYF.